The clone carrying this T cell receptor (beta chain) was seen a few times. Its matching antigen is unknown. The record originates from a study of cytomegalovirus exposure and HLA in healthy donors. Study-wide context: Within the Caucasian-associated ancestry cluster were roughly 79% of the approximately 400 genotyped donors. Study results and limitations: Among CMV-associated TCR beta chains, most appeared HLA-restricted in a later analysis. Accurate prediction of most subjects' HLA-A and HLA-B alleles from TCR beta sequences was reported.

CDR1 and CDR2 (germline): MNHEY, SVGAGI. Trimming cost V 5 bases and J 9 bases; bases outside gene matches: 12. The CDR3 extends over 14 amino acids. The PCR was carried out with 60 Vbeta primers and 13 Jbeta primers. TCRdb keeps only in-frame clones here, not all; method: immunoSEQ multiplex PCR. The sample carries about 150,000 clones, around 60% recorded once. The clonotype was recovered from a woman aged 55-70 years in good health and CMV-seropositive. The sequenced material came from PBMCs. The V call is TRBV6-5, the J call TRBJ2-7; 8 nucleotides align to TRBD2. The CDR3 DNA sequence: TGTGCCAGCAGTCCCCGGGAGGGGGGGACGGCGCAGTACTTC. It specifies CASSPREGGTAQYF.